This T cell receptor (beta chain) originates from a study of blood T cell repertoires in COVID-19 (dated by TCRdb to 2018 to 2020). Looking at the study overall: Collaborator samples came from the United States, Italy and Spain and covered acute and convalescent phases of COVID-19. Where available, HLA class I and class II types were obtained from metadata supplied by the sample provider rather than from assay-based typing. The repertoires were released in a freely available public database intended as a resource for research on the immune response to SARS-CoV-2. The samples were drawn from two sources: the first 160 participants of the ongoing ImmuneRACE study, and 1,000 to 1,500 subjects contributed by 6 global collaborators. A de-identified subject ID, COVID-19 status, age in years and sex were almost always included in the sample metadata. The dataset comprised deeply sampled blood TCRbeta repertoires from subjects exposed to, actively infected with, or recovered from COVID-19. The material from the prospective study consisted of cDNA or gDNA derived from T cells, B-cell-depleted T cells, or PBMCs.

TCRbeta CDR3 regions were amplified from genomic DNA using the immunoSEQ Assay, a bias-controlled multiplex PCR. The study's processing was this. The number of nucleated cells in each sample was estimated by amplification of reference gene primers within the assay. To quantify the absolute abundance of each unique TCRbeta CDR3 rearrangement, sequence reads were collapsed and filtered. Productive Simpson clonality was computed per sample as the square root of Simpson's diversity index over productive rearrangements. Imported from immuneACCESS, the table was reduced by TCRdb to in-frame sequences with V and J called. These copies leave out some clones; in studies compared against another copy, an unresolved V gene accounts for under half, and the cause of the remainder is not known. The V and J calls and clone size come from that table; D and trimming were worked out from the DNA. This sample gives 350,000 to 550,000 clones in total; 75% to 90% of them show up just once. In total, the top ten clones hold 0.95% to 1.3% of the sample.

About this clone: Its antigen is not yet known. Base qualities are not at hand, and no much larger clone is one base apart.

V is shortened by 4 bases, J by 6 bases, and the region joining them spans 9 bases. CDR1 LNHDA and CDR2 SQIVND were looked up in the germline V gene (reference sequence). Reading from cysteine to phenylalanine, the CDR3 counts 13 amino acids. The retained sequence is limited to the CDR3, 39 bases, with the frame set at the first base. Participants in the prospective study were enrolled through a virtual design, were aged roughly 18 to 90 years, and lived in approximately 25 United States geographic areas. In the prospective study, participants were assigned to cohorts based on the clinical history participants reported in a screening survey and a study questionnaire. Recovered participants in ImmuneRACE Cohort 3 were defined as having two consecutive negative NP/OP PCR tests, clearance from a healthcare professional, or resolution of symptoms. In the prospective study, whole blood, serum and a nasopharyngeal or oropharyngeal swab were collected from each participant by mobile phlebotomists. Over a roughly 2-month period, participants in the prospective study had the option of providing additional blood draws and questionnaires. Before DNA extraction, prospective study blood samples were shipped either frozen or at room temperature.

The study at large found these results: How much clinical and demographic metadata was included differed by source and by participant, and the metadata was provided uncurated.

The sequencing input was PBMCs or T cells enriched from blood (not recorded which). The receptor's source is a man aged 30 to 45 who had recovered from COVID-19. The chain is made from TRBV19 and TRBJ2-2; a weak D assignment points to TRBD1 (6 bases agree). The base sequence is TGTGCCAGTAGTACCCAGGGGTCCGGGGAGCTGTTTTTT. Its protein reads: CASSTQGSGELFF.